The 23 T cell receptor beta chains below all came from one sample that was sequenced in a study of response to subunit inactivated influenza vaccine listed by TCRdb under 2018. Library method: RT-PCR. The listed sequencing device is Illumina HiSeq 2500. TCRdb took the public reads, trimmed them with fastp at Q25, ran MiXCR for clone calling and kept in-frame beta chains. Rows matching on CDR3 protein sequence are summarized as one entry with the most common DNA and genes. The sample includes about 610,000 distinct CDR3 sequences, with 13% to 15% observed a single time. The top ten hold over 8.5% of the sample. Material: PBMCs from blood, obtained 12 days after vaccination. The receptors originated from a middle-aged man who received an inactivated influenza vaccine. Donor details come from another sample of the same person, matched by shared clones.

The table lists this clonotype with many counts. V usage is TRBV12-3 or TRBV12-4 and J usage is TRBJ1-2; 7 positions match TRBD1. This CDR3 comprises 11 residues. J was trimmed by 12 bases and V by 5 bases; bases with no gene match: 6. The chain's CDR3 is CASSNRGLHTF. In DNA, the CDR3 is TGTGCCAGCAGTAACAGGGGTCTCCACACCTTC.

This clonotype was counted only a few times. The CDR3 sequence: CASSPTGGGDYGYTF. In DNA form, the CDR3 reads TGTGCCAGCTCACCAACGGGCGGAGGGGACTATGGCTACACCTTC. V gene TRBV18 combines with J gene TRBJ1-2; perhaps TRBD1 as D (5 bases). Germline V lookup: CDR1 KGHSH, CDR2 LQKENI. V was trimmed by 2 bases and J by 3 bases, leaving 13 bases between them. The CDR3 extends over 15 amino acids.

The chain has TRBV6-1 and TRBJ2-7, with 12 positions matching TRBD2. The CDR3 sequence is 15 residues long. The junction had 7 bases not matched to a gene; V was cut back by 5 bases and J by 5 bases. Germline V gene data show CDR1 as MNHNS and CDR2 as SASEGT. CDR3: CASSRRLAGAHEQYF. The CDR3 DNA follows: TGTGCCAGCAGTCGCAGACTAGCGGGAGCCCACGAGCAGTACTTC.

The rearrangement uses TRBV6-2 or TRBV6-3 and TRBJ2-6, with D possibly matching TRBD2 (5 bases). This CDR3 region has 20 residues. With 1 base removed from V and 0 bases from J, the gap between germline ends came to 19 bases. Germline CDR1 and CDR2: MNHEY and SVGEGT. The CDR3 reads CASSYLPRGEGFSGANVLTF. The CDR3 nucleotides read TGTGCCAGCAGTTACTTGCCCCGCGGTGAGGGATTCTCTGGGGCCAACGTCCTGACTTTC.

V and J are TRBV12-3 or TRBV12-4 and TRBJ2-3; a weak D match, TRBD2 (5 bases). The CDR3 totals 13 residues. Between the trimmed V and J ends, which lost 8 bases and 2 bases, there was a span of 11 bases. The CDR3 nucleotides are TGTGCCAGCTCAGGTAGCGTCACAGATACGCAGTATTTT. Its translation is CASSGSVTDTQYF.

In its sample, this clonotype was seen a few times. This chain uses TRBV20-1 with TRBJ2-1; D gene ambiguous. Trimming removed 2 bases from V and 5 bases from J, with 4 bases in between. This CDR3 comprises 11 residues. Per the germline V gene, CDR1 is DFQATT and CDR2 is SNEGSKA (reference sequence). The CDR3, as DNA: TGCAGTGCTAGAAAGGACAATGAGCAGTTCTTC. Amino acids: CSARKDNEQFF.

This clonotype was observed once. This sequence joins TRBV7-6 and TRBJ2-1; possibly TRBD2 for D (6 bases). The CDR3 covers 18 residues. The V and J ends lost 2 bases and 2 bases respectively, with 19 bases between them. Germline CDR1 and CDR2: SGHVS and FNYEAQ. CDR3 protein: CASSLRGSQGGAYNEQFF. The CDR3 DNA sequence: TGTGCCAGCAGCTTACGAGGTTCCCAAGGCGGGGCCTACAATGAGCAGTTCTTC.

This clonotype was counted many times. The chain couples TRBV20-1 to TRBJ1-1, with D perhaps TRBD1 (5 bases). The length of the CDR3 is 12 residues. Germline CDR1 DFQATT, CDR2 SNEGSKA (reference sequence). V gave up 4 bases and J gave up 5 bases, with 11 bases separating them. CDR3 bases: TGCAGTGCTATGGGGGGTCGGACTGAAGCTTTCTTT. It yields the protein CSAMGGRTEAFF.

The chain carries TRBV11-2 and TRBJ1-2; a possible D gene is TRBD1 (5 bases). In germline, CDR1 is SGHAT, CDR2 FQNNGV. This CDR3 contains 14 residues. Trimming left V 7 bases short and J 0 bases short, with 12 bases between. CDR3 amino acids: CASTPGGPNYGYTF. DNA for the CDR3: TGTGCCAGCACCCCCGGGGGACCTAACTATGGCTACACCTTC.

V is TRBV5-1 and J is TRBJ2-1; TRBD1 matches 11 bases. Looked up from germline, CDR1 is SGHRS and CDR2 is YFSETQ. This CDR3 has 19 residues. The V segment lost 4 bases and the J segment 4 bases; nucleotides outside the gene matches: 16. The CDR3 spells CASSGTGGTLGGLYNEQFF. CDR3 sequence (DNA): TGCGCCAGCAGCGGGACAGGGGGTACCCTCGGGGGCCTGTACAATGAGCAGTTCTTC.

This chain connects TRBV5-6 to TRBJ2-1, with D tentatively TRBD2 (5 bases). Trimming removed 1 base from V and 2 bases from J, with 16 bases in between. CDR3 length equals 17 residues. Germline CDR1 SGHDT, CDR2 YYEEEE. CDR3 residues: CASSLWRTRRTYNEQFF. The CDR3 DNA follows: TGTGCCAGCAGCTTGTGGCGGACCAGGAGGACCTACAATGAGCAGTTCTTC.

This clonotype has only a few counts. CDR3 region: CASSESGTRGTDTQYF. The DNA for the CDR3 is TGTGCCAGCAGTGAATCCGGGACTAGGGGCACAGATACGCAGTATTTT. V and J are TRBV12-3 or TRBV12-4 and TRBJ2-3, with TRBD2 identical over 8 bases. The CDR3 is made up of 16 amino acids. The V and J ends lost 5 bases and 1 base, in that order; junction bases with no gene match: 8.

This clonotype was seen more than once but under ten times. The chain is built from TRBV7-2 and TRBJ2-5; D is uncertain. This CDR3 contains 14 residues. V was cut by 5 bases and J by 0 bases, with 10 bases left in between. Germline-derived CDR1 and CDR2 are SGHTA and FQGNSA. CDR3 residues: CASSKDGYQETQYF. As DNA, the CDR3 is TGTGCCAGCAGCAAGGACGGCTACCAAGAGACCCAGTACTTC.

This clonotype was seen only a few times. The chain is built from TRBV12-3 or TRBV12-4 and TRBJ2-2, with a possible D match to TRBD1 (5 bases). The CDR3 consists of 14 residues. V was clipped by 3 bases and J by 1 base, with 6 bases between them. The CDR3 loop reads CASSFQGNTGELFF. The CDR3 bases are TGTGCCAGCAGTTTCCAGGGGAACACCGGGGAGCTGTTTTTT.

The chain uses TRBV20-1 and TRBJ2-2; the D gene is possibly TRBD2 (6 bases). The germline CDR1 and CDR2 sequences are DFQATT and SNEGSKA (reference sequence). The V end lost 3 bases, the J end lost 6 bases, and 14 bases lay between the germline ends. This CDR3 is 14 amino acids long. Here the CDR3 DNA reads TGCAGTGCTAGTCCCGGGAGTCGTTCCGGGGAGCTGTTTTTT. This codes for CSASPGSRSGELFF.

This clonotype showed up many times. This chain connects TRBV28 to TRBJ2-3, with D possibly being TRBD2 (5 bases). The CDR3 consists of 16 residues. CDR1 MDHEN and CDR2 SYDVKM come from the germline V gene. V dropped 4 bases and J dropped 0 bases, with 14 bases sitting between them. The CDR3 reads CASSYMGSGSTDTQYF. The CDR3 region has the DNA TGTGCCAGCAGTTACATGGGGAGTGGGAGCACAGATACGCAGTATTTT.

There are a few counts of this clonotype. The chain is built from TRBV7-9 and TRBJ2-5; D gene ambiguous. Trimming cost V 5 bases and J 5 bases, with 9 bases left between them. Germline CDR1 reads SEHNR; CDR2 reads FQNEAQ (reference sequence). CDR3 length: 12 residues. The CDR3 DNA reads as TGTGCCAGCAGCCCCAGCACGGAGACCCAGTACTTC. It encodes CASSPSTETQYF. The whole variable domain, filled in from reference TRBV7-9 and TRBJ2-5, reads DTGVSQNPRHKITKRGQNVTFRCDPISEHNRLYWYRQTLGQGPEFLTYFQNEAQLEKSRLLSDRFSAERPKGSFSTLEIQRTEQGDSAMYLCASSPSTETQYFGPGTRLLVL.

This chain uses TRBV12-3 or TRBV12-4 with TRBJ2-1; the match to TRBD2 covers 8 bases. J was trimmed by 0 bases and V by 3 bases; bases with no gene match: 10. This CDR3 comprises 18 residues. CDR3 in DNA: TGTGCCAGCAGTTTCCGTAGCGGGGAACCTCCCTCCTACAATGAGCAGTTCTTC. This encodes CASSFRSGEPPSYNEQFF.

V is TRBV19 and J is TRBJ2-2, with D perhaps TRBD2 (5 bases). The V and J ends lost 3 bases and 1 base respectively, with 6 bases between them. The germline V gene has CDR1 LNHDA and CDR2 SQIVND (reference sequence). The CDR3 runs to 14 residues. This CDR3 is CASSIEGNTGELFF. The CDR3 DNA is TGTGCCAGTAGTATTGAGGGGAACACCGGGGAGCTGTTTTTT. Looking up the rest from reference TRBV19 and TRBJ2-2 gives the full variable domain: DGGITQSPKYLFRKEGQNVTLSCEQNLNHDAMYWYRQDPGQGLRLIYYSQIVNDFQKGDIAEGYSVSREKKESFPLTVTSAQKNPTAFYLCASSIEGNTGELFFGEGSRLTVL.

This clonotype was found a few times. The DNA for the CDR3 is TGCGCCAGCAGCTCGGACAGTAAGAACACTGAAGCTTTCTTT. Amino acid sequence: CASSSDSKNTEAFF. The chain recombines TRBV5-1 with TRBJ1-1; D may be TRBD1 (6 bases). V shed 3 bases and J shed 1 base, with 10 bases lying between them. The germline CDR1 and CDR2 sequences are SGHRS and YFSETQ. This CDR3 has 14 residues.

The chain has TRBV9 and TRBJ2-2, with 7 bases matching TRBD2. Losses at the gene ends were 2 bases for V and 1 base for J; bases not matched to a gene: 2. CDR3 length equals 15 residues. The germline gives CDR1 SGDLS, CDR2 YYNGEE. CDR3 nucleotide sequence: TGTGCCAGCAGCGTGGGGACTATGAACACCGGGGAGCTGTTTTTT. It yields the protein CASSVGTMNTGELFF.

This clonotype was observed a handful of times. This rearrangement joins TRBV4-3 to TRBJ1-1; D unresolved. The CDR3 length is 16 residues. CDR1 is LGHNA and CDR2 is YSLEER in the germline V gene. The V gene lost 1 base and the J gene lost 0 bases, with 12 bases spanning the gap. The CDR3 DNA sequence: TGCGCCAGCAGCCAAGTGGGTGATTCTATGAACACTGAAGCTTTCTTT. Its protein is CASSQVGDSMNTEAFF.

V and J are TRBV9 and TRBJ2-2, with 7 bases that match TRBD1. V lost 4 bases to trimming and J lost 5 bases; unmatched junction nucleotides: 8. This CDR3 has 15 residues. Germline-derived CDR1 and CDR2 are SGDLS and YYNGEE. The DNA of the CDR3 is TGTGCCAGCAGCTATCGGGACAGAGCAACCGGGGAGCTGTTTTTT. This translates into CASSYRDRATGELFF. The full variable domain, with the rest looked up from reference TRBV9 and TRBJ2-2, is DSGVTQTPKHLITATGQRVTLRCSPRSGDLSVYWYQQSLDQGLQFLIQYYNGEERAKGNILERFSAQQFPDLHSELNLSSLELGDSALYFCASSYRDRATGELFFGEGSRLTVL.